The T cell receptor (beta chain) under discussion was sequenced for a study of blood T cell repertoires in COVID-19. This CDR3 is 15 amino acids long. CDR1 is SGHTA and CDR2 is FQGNSA in the germline V gene. V was trimmed by 2 bases and J by 4 bases, leaving 13 bases between them. Original processing notes: Reference gene primers were amplified, and this amplification served to estimate nucleated cell counts. Data came from immunoSEQ multiplex PCR; TCRdb stores just in-frame clones and leaves some out. The DNA gave D and trimming, while V, J and clone size come from that table. Among approximately 91,000 clones, about four fifths were seen once, and the ten largest hold roughly a tenth.

The genes are TRBV7-2 and TRBJ2-3, with D possibly being TRBD1 (5 bases). The specimen sequenced was peripheral blood. The TCR sequence derives from a woman over 75 with acute or convalescent COVID-19. As DNA, the CDR3 is TGTGCCAGCAGCTTAAGTCCGATCAGGGCAGATACGCAGTATTTT. Amino acids: CASSLSPIRADTQYF.